This TCR beta chain emerged from a study of response to subunit inactivated influenza vaccine. Study observations and caveats: Authors suggested each seasonal flu vaccination may recruit only limited numbers of new T cells.

Using its own MiXCR run on the RT-PCR reads, TCRdb lists one record per CDR3 protein. The sample consists of around 500,000 distinct CDR3 sequences, around 9.9% of them appearing once. This clonotype appeared a single time. Antigen unknown. This CDR3 comprises 15 residues. V was shortened by 0 bases and J by 5 bases, with 13 bases between the two germline ends. Germline V lookup: CDR1 LGHNA, CDR2 YNFKEQ. This material consisted of PBMCs from blood, taken about 40 days after vaccination. The TCR sequence derives from a man between 45 and 60 years old who received an inactivated influenza vaccine. The genes are TRBV4-2 and TRBJ2-5; unclear D gene. CDR3 sequence (DNA): TGTGCCAGCAGCCAAGATAGGAGACGTAGCGAGACCCAGTACTTC. It translates to CASSQDRRRSETQYF.